This TCR beta chain comes out of a study of blood T cell repertoires in COVID-19. TCRdb's copy holds only in-frame clones and misses some; the assay was immunoSEQ multiplex PCR. The data hold fewer than 300,000 clones, with around 86% observed a single time. Looked up from germline, CDR1 is SNHLY and CDR2 is FYNNEI. Trimming shortened V by 6 bases and J by 1 base, and 12 bases separated the two germline ends. This CDR3 contains 14 residues. Sequences were obtained from peripheral blood. V is TRBV2 and J is TRBJ1-1, with D hard to call. This receptor was taken from a human donor in a cohort sampled during active COVID-19. In DNA, the CDR3 is TGTGCCAGCAGACTGGTACTACAGAACACTGAAGCTTTCTTT. This encodes CASRLVLQNTEAFF.